This entry lists 13 T cell receptor beta chains sequenced from one sample in a study of blood T cell repertoires in COVID-19 (dated by TCRdb to about 2020). Library preparation employed the immunoSEQ multiplex PCR assay. The immuneACCESS repertoire file appears here via TCRdb, limited to in-frame rearrangements. These files lack a portion of the clones; in checked studies, under half of the deficit traces to unresolved V genes, and the cause of the others is not known. Present in this sample are approximately 220,000 clones, 80% to 90% of which were seen just once. Jointly, the top ten make up 6.2% of the sample. Sequenced material: peripheral blood. The receptors stem from a man between 60 and 75 years old who had recovered from COVID-19.

The V and J genes are TRBV27 and TRBJ2-7, with 9 bases fitting TRBD1. The CDR3 is made up of 16 amino acids. Germline V CDR1 and CDR2: MNHEY, SMNVEV (reference sequence). V lost 6 bases to trimming and J lost 4 bases; unmatched junction nucleotides: 13. CDR3 sequence reads: CASSNLGTGTGYEQYF. CDR3 DNA: TGTGCCAGCAGCAATTTAGGGACAGGGACTGGGTACGAGCAGTACTTC.

J is TRBJ2-7 and V is TRBV9, with 12 bases aligning to TRBD1. The germline V gene encodes CDR1 SGDLS and CDR2 YYNGEE. V shed 4 bases, J shed 2 bases, and the junction held 7 bases outside the gene matches. The CDR3 extends over 16 amino acids. CDR3 sequence: CASSLAGTGGPYEQYF. The CDR3 nucleotides are TGTGCCAGCAGCTTAGCAGGGACAGGGGGCCCCTACGAGCAGTACTTC.

V gene TRBV9 combines with J gene TRBJ2-3; weak D call: TRBD2 (5 bases). This CDR3 region has 15 residues. In germline, CDR1 is SGDLS, CDR2 YYNGEE. V lost 4 bases, J lost 8 bases, and 20 bases lay in between. CDR3 sequence: CASSLSDLSQLTQYF. DNA for the CDR3: TGTGCCAGCAGCCTTAGCGATCTTTCCCAACTTACGCAGTATTTT.

The J gene is TRBJ2-1, the V gene TRBV5-1, with TRBD2 identical over 14 bases. From germline, CDR1 is SGHRS and CDR2 YFSETQ. With 4 bases clipped from V and 7 bases from J, the junction kept 4 bases outside the gene matches. The CDR3 contains 15 residues. This chain's CDR3 is CASSLTSGRGNEQFF. CDR3 nucleotides: TGCGCCAGCAGCCTGACTAGCGGGAGGGGGAATGAGCAGTTCTTC. Full variable domain (rest looked up from reference TRBV5-1 and TRBJ2-1): KAGVTQTPRYLIKTRGQQVTLSCSPISGHRSVSWYQQTPGQGLQFLFEYFSETQRNKGNFPGRFSGRQFSNSRSEMNVSTLELGDSALYLCASSLTSGRGNEQFFGPGTRLTVL.

The rearrangement joins TRBV28 to TRBJ2-3, with D maybe TRBD2 (6 bases). Between the trimmed V and J ends, which lost 6 bases and 2 bases, there was a span of 18 bases. Germline CDR1 reads MDHEN; CDR2 reads SYDVKM. This CDR3 comprises 16 residues. The CDR3 sequence is CASSGIAAPVTDTQYF. CDR3 in DNA: TGTGCCAGCAGCGGTATAGCGGCCCCCGTCACAGATACGCAGTATTTT.

This clone was seen a single time. The CDR3 DNA reads as TGTGCCTGGAGTGGTGCGGAGCAAGAGACCCAGTACTTC. Protein sequence: CAWSGAEQETQYF. The V and J genes are TRBV30 and TRBJ2-5; D uncertain. Per germline, CDR1 GTSNPN and CDR2 SVGIG (reference sequence). Trimming took off 1 base at V and 2 bases at J, with 8 bases between the two ends. The CDR3 totals 13 residues.

This chain connects TRBV6-5 to TRBJ1-1, with 9 bases that match TRBD1. V trimming: 0 bases; J trimming: 1 base; junction bases outside the gene matches: 3. The CDR3 loop spans 16 amino acids. CDR1 is MNHEY, CDR2 SVGAGI, per germline. The chain's CDR3 is CASSYSGTGPNTEAFF. For the CDR3, the DNA is TGTGCCAGCAGTTACTCGGGGACAGGGCCGAACACTGAAGCTTTCTTT.

The chain is built from TRBV5-1 and TRBJ1-6; D possibly corresponds to TRBD1 (6 bases). The germline V gene encodes CDR1 SGHRS and CDR2 YFSETQ. Between the trimmed V and J ends, which lost 4 bases and 6 bases, there was a span of 14 bases. The CDR3 has 15 residues. The CDR3 here is CASSDMGTINSPLHF. DNA for the CDR3: TGCGCCAGCAGCGACATGGGGACAATTAATTCACCCCTCCACTTT.

The chain employs TRBV7-8 and TRBJ1-1; the match to TRBD1 covers 7 bases. After removal of 5 bases from V and 0 bases from J, the junction contained 9 bases not matched to a gene. The CDR3 extends over 16 amino acids. CDR1 and CDR2 (germline): SGHVS, FQNEAQ. The DNA of the CDR3 is TGTGCCAGCAGCCCCTCCCGACAGGGAGTGAACACTGAAGCTTTCTTT. Its protein is CASSPSRQGVNTEAFF.

This clone was seen once. The chain uses TRBV7-2 and TRBJ1-5; TRBD1 might be the D (6 bases). Deletions cut 5 bases from V and 9 bases from J, with 20 bases between. The germline V gene has CDR1 SGHTA and CDR2 FQGNSA. This CDR3 region has 15 residues. The CDR3 coding sequence is TGTGCCAGCAGCGACGGGGACACCCCAGCAAGGCCCCAGCATTTT. It is translated as CASSDGDTPARPQHF.

DNA of the CDR3: TGCGCCAGCAGCCTGGGACAGGGGGCGGTCTGGGAGACCCAGTACTTC. Translation: CASSLGQGAVWETQYF. V and J are TRBV4-1 and TRBJ2-5, with TRBD1 matching 12 bases. Germline CDR1 MGHRA, CDR2 YSYEKL. Germline trimming cut 4 bases from V and 5 bases from J; bases unmatched to any gene: 8. This CDR3 spans 16 amino acids.

The rearrangement joins TRBV5-4 to TRBJ2-7, with TRBD2 matching over 8 bases. The germline V gene has CDR1 SGHNT and CDR2 YYREEE (reference sequence). The CDR3 has 16 residues. Trimming took 2 bases from V and 5 from J; bases not matched to a gene: 12. The CDR3 sequence: CASSFGGPSGFNEQYF. CDR3 DNA: TGTGCCAGCAGCTTCGGCGGGCCTAGCGGGTTTAACGAGCAGTACTTC. Using reference TRBV5-4 and TRBJ2-7 for the parts outside the CDR3, the full variable domain is ETGVTQSPTHLIKTRGQQVTLRCSSQSGHNTVSWYQQALGQGPQFIFQYYREEENGRGNFPPRFSGLQFPNYSSELNVNALELDDSALYLCASSFGGPSGFNEQYFGPGTRLTVT.

Remarks on this clone: Other DNA sequences from this sample encode an identical CDR3 as well. The chain uses TRBV5-4 and TRBJ2-7; maybe TRBD1 (5 bases). The V and J ends lost 1 base and 4 bases respectively, with 6 bases between them. The CDR3 loop spans 12 amino acids. The germline CDR1 and CDR2 sequences are SGHNT and YYREEE (reference sequence). The CDR3 bases are TGTGCCAGCAGCTTGCAGGGATACGAGCAGTACTTC. This encodes CASSLQGYEQYF.